The source of this T cell receptor beta chain is a study of memory CD4+ T cells and cytomegalovirus serostatus. Whole-study findings and limits: Median bootstrapped AUC for CMV status was about 0.94 originally, approximately 0.91 US-trained. CD4+ memory repertoires contained about two fifths of the roughly 160 reported CMV TCRbeta sequences.

Of note for this clone: The antigen is undetermined.

The ends lost 5 bases at V and 5 bases at J; junction bases unmatched: 9. Germline V gives CDR1 MNHEY, CDR2 SMNVEV (reference sequence). The CDR3 sequence is 16 residues long. Generated by immunoSEQ multiplex PCR, the TCRdb table keeps only in-frame clones and is missing some. The sample has around 60,000 clones, about four fifths seen once. The sort gate was single viable CD3+CD4+CD8-CD45RO+ cells for memory CD4+ T cells. The gene calls are TRBV27 and TRBJ2-7; 13 bases match TRBD2. This TCR derives from an adult in good health and CMV-seronegative. Some clones in this sample may be carry-over from other donors' samples. Sequenced: memory CD4+ T cells from blood. The CDR3 DNA reads TGTGCCAGCAGTAGGACTAGCGGGAGCGGTCGCCACGAGCAGTACTTC. Translating gives CASSRTSGSGRHEQYF.